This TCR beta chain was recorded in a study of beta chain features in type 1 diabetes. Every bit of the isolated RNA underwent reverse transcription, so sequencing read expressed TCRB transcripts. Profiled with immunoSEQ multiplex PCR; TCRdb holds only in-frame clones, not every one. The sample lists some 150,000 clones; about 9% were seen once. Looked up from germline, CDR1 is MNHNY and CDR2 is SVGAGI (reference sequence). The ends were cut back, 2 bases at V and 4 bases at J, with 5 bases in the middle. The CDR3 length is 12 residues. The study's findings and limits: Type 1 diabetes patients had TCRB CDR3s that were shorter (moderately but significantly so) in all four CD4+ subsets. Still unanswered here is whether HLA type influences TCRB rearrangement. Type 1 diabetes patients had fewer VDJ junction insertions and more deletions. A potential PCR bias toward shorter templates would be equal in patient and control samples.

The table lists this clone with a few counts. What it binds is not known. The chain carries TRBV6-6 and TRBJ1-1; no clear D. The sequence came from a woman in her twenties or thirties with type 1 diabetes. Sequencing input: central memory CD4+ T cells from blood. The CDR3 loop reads CASSYLTTEAFF. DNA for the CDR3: TGTGCCAGCAGTTACCTAACCACTGAAGCTTTCTTT.